The clone carrying this T cell receptor (beta chain) appeared a few times. The record originates from a study of blood T cell repertoires in COVID-19. Looking at the study overall: COVID-19 samples collected from the United States, Italy and Spain covered acute and convalescent phases. Sources were T cells, B-cell-depleted T cells, or PBMCs; the material itself was cDNA or gDNA.

The ends were cut back, 1 base at V and 5 bases at J, with 8 bases in the middle. CDR3 length: 13 amino acids. Germline V gives CDR1 SGHTA, CDR2 FQGNSA. In the authors' methods: Amplification of reference gene primers provided the estimated nucleated cell counts. The assay was immunoSEQ multiplex PCR, and TCRdb's table has in-frame clones only and misses some. V and J calls and clone size are those listed in that table; D and trimming were worked out from the DNA. Of 80,000 to 130,000 clones listed, more than 85% are singletons. Sample: peripheral blood. This receptor was taken from a man between 60 and 75 years old with acute or convalescent COVID-19. The genes are TRBV7-2 and TRBJ1-2; no definite D call. The CDR3 bases are TGTGCCAGCAGCTTAGTATACAGTTATGGCTACACCTTC. Its translation is CASSLVYSYGYTF.